Presented here are 17 T cell receptor beta chains from one specimen sequenced in a study of T cell responses to AZD1222 COVID-19 vaccine. The assay was immunoSEQ multiplex PCR, and TCRdb's table has in-frame clones only and misses some. The table records roughly 150,000 clones, roughly 87% of them present only once. The specimen was peripheral blood, collected 28 days after the second AZD1222 dose. Receptors were obtained from an adult who received the AZD1222 COVID-19 vaccine.

J is TRBJ1-2 and V is TRBV19; 10 bases line up with TRBD1. Germline CDR1 and CDR2: LNHDA and SQIVND (reference sequence). CDR3 length: 12 amino acids. The V gene end was trimmed by 10 bases and the J gene end by 8 bases; junction bases not matched to a gene: 7. CDR3 residues: CATTRDRGGYTF. The DNA for the CDR3 is TGTGCCACCACAAGGGACAGGGGAGGCTACACCTTC.

This chain links TRBV4-1 with TRBJ1-6; D is unresolved. Per the germline V gene, CDR1 is MGHRA and CDR2 is YSYEKL. V lost 4 bases to trimming and J lost 4 bases, with 11 bases between them. The CDR3 runs to 15 residues. CDR3 nucleotides: TGCGCCAGCAGCCCCGCCCCCGGGTATAATTCACCCCTCCACTTT. Its translation: CASSPAPGYNSPLHF.

The chain is built from TRBV5-4 and TRBJ2-2; D uncertain. Germline CDR1 SGHNT, CDR2 YYREEE (reference sequence). CDR3 length: 16 residues. With 2 bases removed from V and 2 bases from J, the gap between germline ends came to 13 bases. CDR3 residues: CASSLGFAANTGELFF. DNA of the CDR3: TGTGCCAGCAGCTTAGGTTTCGCAGCTAACACCGGGGAGCTGTTTTTT.

The chain employs TRBV5-8 and TRBJ2-7; D is unresolved. This CDR3 is 11 amino acids long. The ends were cut back, 4 bases at V and 2 bases at J, with 4 bases in the middle. Per germline, CDR1 SGHTS and CDR2 YDEGEE. This CDR3 reads CASSEAYEQYF. In DNA, the CDR3 is TGTGCCAGCAGCGAAGCCTACGAGCAGTACTTC.

CDR3 loop: CASSVDGPNYGYTF. The CDR3 DNA is TGTGCCAGCAGCGTAGACGGACCTAACTATGGCTACACCTTC. The chain is built from TRBV9 and TRBJ1-2; D ambiguous. CDR3 length: 14 residues. The germline gives CDR1 SGDLS, CDR2 YYNGEE. The V and J ends lost 0 bases and 0 bases respectively, with 6 bases between them. The full variable domain, completed using reference TRBV9 and TRBJ1-2, is DSGVTQTPKHLITATGQRVTLRCSPRSGDLSVYWYQQSLDQGLQFLIQYYNGEERAKGNILERFSAQQFPDLHSELNLSSLELGDSALYFCASSVDGPNYGYTFGSGTRLTVV.

The V call is TRBV5-4, the J call TRBJ2-4, with D maybe TRBD2 (5 bases). Germline V gene data show CDR1 as SGHNT and CDR2 as YYREEE (reference sequence). V was clipped by 4 bases and J by 0 bases, with 14 bases between them. This CDR3 spans 16 amino acids. CDR3 DNA: TGTGCCAGCAGCCCTGACTACTTCCTAGCCAAAAACATTCAGTACTTC. It is translated as CASSPDYFLAKNIQYF.

This clone showed up just once. The chain carries TRBV3-1 (or the pseudogene TRBV3-2) and TRBJ2-1; D perhaps matches TRBD2 (5 bases). The V gene's germline CDR1 is LGHDT and CDR2 YNNKEL (reference sequence). V shed 1 base and J shed 12 bases, with 10 bases lying between them. The CDR3 consists of 12 residues. CDR3 sequence reads: CASSQGGGGQFF. CDR3 in DNA: TGTGCCAGCAGCCAAGGAGGAGGCGGGCAGTTCTTC.

The gene calls are TRBV5-5 and TRBJ2-1, with D possibly called TRBD1 or TRBD2 (6 bases each). CDR3 size: 15 residues. Germline assignment: CDR1 SGHKS and CDR2 YYEKEE (reference sequence). The V end was cut by 3 bases, the J end by 10 bases, with 20 bases between. In DNA, the CDR3 is TGTGCCAGCAGCTGGGGGGCAGGTGGTCCGATGGAGCAGTTCTTC. It translates to CASSWGAGGPMEQFF.

The chain has TRBV27 and TRBJ1-5; no clear D gene. This CDR3 is 13 amino acids long. Per germline, CDR1 MNHEY and CDR2 SMNVEV (reference sequence). Trimming stripped 3 bases from V and 4 bases from J, with 7 bases between. The CDR3 DNA reads as TGTGCCAGCAGTTTCGGACCGAATCAGCCCCAGCATTTT. Its protein product is CASSFGPNQPQHF.

V gene TRBV7-9 combines with J gene TRBJ2-6; the D is unclear. Germline CDR1 and CDR2: SEHNR and FQNEAQ (reference sequence). There are 16 residues in the CDR3. V was shortened by 2 bases and J by 0 bases, with 8 bases between the two germline ends. CDR3 loop: CASSLMPNSGANVLTF. CDR3 DNA sequence: TGTGCCAGCAGCTTAATGCCGAACTCTGGGGCCAACGTCCTGACTTTC.

This chain uses TRBV5-4 with TRBJ2-2; D remains ambiguous. Germline assignment: CDR1 SGHNT and CDR2 YYREEE (reference sequence). The CDR3 runs 17 residues. Trimming left V 6 bases short and J 5 bases short, with 23 bases between. For the CDR3, the DNA is TGTGCCAGCACCAATCACGCCCGAGCCGAAGGAACCGGGGAGCTGTTTTTT. Encoded protein: CASTNHARAEGTGELFF.

The V gene is TRBV28, the J gene TRBJ2-2; a possible D gene is TRBD1 (6 bases). Germline V gene sequence: CDR1 MDHEN, CDR2 SYDVKM. V was pared by 3 bases and J by 2 bases, with 10 bases between. This CDR3 is 15 amino acids long. The CDR3 loop is CASSFVGHNTGELFF. The CDR3 coding sequence is TGTGCCAGCAGTTTCGTGGGACATAACACCGGGGAGCTGTTTTTT. Based on the CDR3 plus reference TRBV28 and TRBJ2-2, the full variable domain is DVKVTQSSRYLVKRTGEKVFLECVQDMDHENMFWYRQDPGLGLRLIYFSYDVKMKEKGDIPEGYSVSREKKERFSLILESASTNQTSMYLCASSFVGHNTGELFFGEGSRLTVL.

This rearrangement joins TRBV27 to TRBJ2-7; maybe TRBD2 (7 bases). CDR3 size: 16 residues. The V end lost 5 bases, the J end lost 1 base, and 18 bases lay between the germline ends. Looked up from germline, CDR1 is MNHEY and CDR2 is SMNVEV (reference sequence). The CDR3 loop is CASSGLGGHGSYEQYF. For the CDR3, the DNA is TGTGCCAGCAGTGGACTCGGGGGGCATGGGTCCTACGAGCAGTACTTC.

The chain combines TRBV4-1 with TRBJ1-6; D uncertain. Trimming took 0 bases from V and 6 from J, leaving 12 bases between them. CDR1 MGHRA and CDR2 YSYEKL come from the germline V gene. The CDR3 is made up of 16 amino acids. This CDR3 reads CASSQDRAFPNSPLHF. In DNA form, the CDR3 reads TGCGCCAGCAGCCAAGATAGGGCCTTTCCTAATTCACCCCTCCACTTT.

CDR3 protein: CASSFRDRGNSPLHF. The DNA of the CDR3 is TGTGCCAGCAGCTTCCGGGACAGGGGAAATTCACCCCTCCACTTT. This chain uses TRBV3-1 (or the pseudogene TRBV3-2) with TRBJ1-6; 10 nucleotides agree with TRBD1. Germline CDR1 reads LGHDT; CDR2 reads YNNKEL (reference sequence). This CDR3 is 15 amino acids long. J was trimmed by 7 bases and V by 5 bases; bases with no gene match: 5.

The gene calls are TRBV5-4 and TRBJ1-1; the D is unclear. This CDR3 has 12 residues. Trimming took off 7 bases at V and 8 bases at J, with 15 bases between the two ends. The germline gives CDR1 SGHNT, CDR2 YYREEE (reference sequence). This CDR3 is CASSIGSLEAFF. CDR3 coding DNA: TGTGCCAGCTCGATCGGCTCCTTAGAAGCTTTCTTT. The full variable domain, rest sourced from reference TRBV5-4 and TRBJ1-1, is ETGVTQSPTHLIKTRGQQVTLRCSSQSGHNTVSWYQQALGQGPQFIFQYYREEENGRGNFPPRFSGLQFPNYSSELNVNALELDDSALYLCASSIGSLEAFFGQGTRLTVV.

The V and J genes are TRBV27 and TRBJ1-2; 8 bases map to TRBD1. Germline CDR1 is MNHEY and CDR2 is SMNVEV (reference sequence). The CDR3 loop spans 13 amino acids. Trimming removed 6 bases from V and 6 bases from J; junction bases left unmatched: 6. In DNA form, the CDR3 reads TGTGCCAGCAGGGACAGGGAAGGGGATGGCTACACCTTC. Protein product: CASRDREGDGYTF.